The rows below give T cell receptor beta chains drawn from one sample of a study of identical twins. One entry per CDR3 protein results from TCRdb running MiXCR on the 5' RACE reads. This table holds 500,000 to 550,000 distinct CDR3 sequences, around 20% found once. These sequences were also reported in another study, on yellow fever vaccine responses in identical twins.

Sequences were obtained from CD4+ T cells sorted from blood. These receptor sequences come from a woman between 18 and 30 years old in good health. Each CDR3 is given with its conserved first and last residue. D genes are given only for firm matches. Part of the rows lack a size; the others show once, few, many or a class for expanded clones.

CDR3 protein: CAITPTTGAGAFF
CDR3 DNA: TGTGCCATCACCCCCACGACAGGGGCGGGAGCTTTCTTT
CDR3 length: 13
D gene: TRBD1
V gene: TRBV10-3
clone size: many
J gene: TRBJ1-1

CDR3 protein: CASSQDPQMNTEAFF
CDR3 DNA: TGCGCCAGCAGCCAAGATCCACAGATGAACACTGAAGCTTTCTTT
CDR3 length: 15
D gene: .
V gene: TRBV4-1
clone size: few
J gene: TRBJ1-1

CDR3 protein: CASSARSGGLTDTQYF
CDR3 DNA: TGTGCCAGCAGCGCCAGGAGCGGGGGGCTTACAGATACGCAGTATTTT
CDR3 length: 16
D gene: TRBD2
V gene: TRBV9
clone size: few
J gene: TRBJ2-3

CDR3 protein: CASSFQPGQPYQETQYF
CDR3 DNA: TGTGCCAGCAGCTTCCAGCCGGGACAGCCTTACCAAGAGACCCAGTACTTC
CDR3 length: 17
D gene: TRBD1
V gene: TRBV7-9
clone size: few
J gene: TRBJ2-5

CDR3 protein: CASRPGPLRETGELFF
CDR3 DNA: TGTGCCAGCAGGCCGGGACCTTTACGGGAGACCGGGGAGCTGTTTTTT
CDR3 length: 16
D gene: .
V gene: TRBV7-9
clone size: .
J gene: TRBJ2-2

CDR3 protein: CASSQGTSGRFEQFF
CDR3 DNA: TGTGCCAGCAGCCAAGGGACTAGCGGAAGATTTGAGCAGTTCTTC
CDR3 length: 15
D gene: TRBD2
V gene: TRBV3-1
clone size: .
J gene: TRBJ2-1

CDR3 protein: CASSLARLAGRTYEQYF
CDR3 DNA: TGTGCCAGCAGCTTGGCCCGATTAGCGGGACGAACCTACGAGCAGTACTTC
CDR3 length: 17
D gene: TRBD2
V gene: TRBV5-6
clone size: .
J gene: TRBJ2-7

CDR3 protein: CASSPFGVWETGELFF
CDR3 DNA: TGTGCCAGCAGCCCCTTCGGGGTATGGGAGACCGGGGAGCTGTTTTTT
CDR3 length: 16
D gene: .
V gene: TRBV12-3/TRBV12-4
clone size: few
J gene: TRBJ2-2

CDR3 protein: CATSDFREYYEQFF
CDR3 DNA: TGTGCCACCAGTGATTTTCGGGAGTACTATGAGCAGTTCTTC
CDR3 length: 14
D gene: .
V gene: TRBV24-1
clone size: many
J gene: TRBJ2-1

CDR3 protein: CASSQPGNTQYF
CDR3 DNA: TGTGCCAGCAGCCAGCCGGGGAATACGCAGTATTTT
CDR3 length: 12
D gene: .
V gene: TRBV11-1
clone size: few
J gene: TRBJ2-3